The 25 T cell receptor beta chains given below trace back to one sample, sequenced in a study of cytomegalovirus exposure and HLA in healthy donors. The protocol was immunoSEQ multiplex PCR, while the TCRdb copy is restricted to in-frame clones and leaves out a portion. This table holds some 170,000 clones, about nine tenths found once. Sequenced material: PBMCs. All receptors derive from a young man in good health and CMV-seropositive.

The chain couples TRBV18 to TRBJ1-3, with D uncertain. The V end was cut by 4 bases, the J end by 2 bases, with 12 bases between. The CDR3 runs to 15 residues. CDR1 and CDR2 (germline): KGHSH, LQKENI. The CDR3 is CASSLAVVAGNTIYF. Written as DNA, the CDR3 is TGTGCCAGCTCACTGGCGGTTGTGGCTGGAAACACCATATATTTT.

The chain has TRBV4-1 and TRBJ2-1; 7 bases fit TRBD2. The CDR3 is 16 amino acids. The germline CDR1 and CDR2 sequences are MGHRA and YSYEKL. V gave up 0 bases and J gave up 5 bases; unmatched junction bases: 7. CDR3 sequence reads: CASSQDKSLADNEQFF. In nucleotides, the CDR3 is TGCGCCAGCAGCCAAGATAAGTCGCTAGCGGACAATGAGCAGTTCTTC.

On this clone itself: The junction shows a germline mismatch at one end, possibly a read error. The chain recombines TRBV28 with TRBJ2-5; 10 nucleotides line up with TRBD2. This CDR3 is 16 amino acids long. Germline assignment: CDR1 MDHEN and CDR2 SYDVKM. This chain's CDR3 is CASSPSGRAPQGTQYF. CDR3 DNA: TGTGCCAGCTCTCCAAGCGGGAGGGCCCCACAAGGGACCCAGTACTTC. The whole variable domain, remainder taken from reference TRBV28 and TRBJ2-5, is DVKVTQSSRYLVKRTGEKVFLECVQDMDHENMFWYRQDPGLGLRLIYFSYDVKMKEKGDIPEGYSVSREKKERFSLILESASTNQTSMYLCASSPSGRAPQGTQYFGPGTRLLVL.

V gene TRBV4-1 combines with J gene TRBJ1-5, with D possibly being TRBD1 (5 bases). The germline CDR1 and CDR2 sequences are MGHRA and YSYEKL. V lost 0 bases and J 3 bases, leaving 9 bases between the germline ends. The CDR3 spans 15 residues. This chain's CDR3 is CASSQEWGPNQPQHF. DNA of the CDR3: TGCGCCAGCAGCCAAGAATGGGGCCCCAATCAGCCCCAGCATTTT.

This chain uses TRBV7-9 with TRBJ1-1; 9 bases are a match to TRBD1. V shed 0 bases, J shed 1 base, and the junction held 6 bases outside the gene matches. Germline values: CDR1 SEHNR, CDR2 FQNEAQ (reference sequence). The CDR3 runs to 17 residues. CDR3 region: CASSLALGTGRNTEAFF. The CDR3 bases are TGTGCCAGCAGCTTAGCGCTGGGGACAGGGCGGAACACTGAAGCTTTCTTT. The full variable domain, its missing parts supplied by reference TRBV7-9 and TRBJ1-1, is DTGVSQNPRHKITKRGQNVTFRCDPISEHNRLYWYRQTLGQGPEFLTYFQNEAQLEKSRLLSDRFSAERPKGSFSTLEIQRTEQGDSAMYLCASSLALGTGRNTEAFFGQGTRLTVV.

This chain uses TRBV6-5 with TRBJ1-5; 7 nucleotides agree with TRBD1. The CDR3 consists of 13 residues. V was pared by 8 bases and J by 6 bases, with 7 bases of the junction left unmatched. CDR1 and CDR2 (germline): MNHEY, SVGAGI. CDR3 sequence reads: CASDRDGGQPQHF. In DNA form, the CDR3 reads TGTGCCAGCGACAGGGACGGTGGTCAGCCCCAGCATTTT.

The chain links TRBV18 to TRBJ1-1; 7 bases map to TRBD1. J lost 6 bases, V lost 6 bases, and 4 bases had no gene match. This CDR3 has 12 amino acids. Germline V CDR1 and CDR2: KGHSH, LQKENI. Written as DNA, the CDR3 is TGTGCCAGCTCCCTAGGGACAGCTGAAGCTTTCTTT. Translation gives CASSLGTAEAFF.

The V and J genes are TRBV28 and TRBJ1-2, with D tentatively TRBD1 (5 bases). V was pared by 1 base and J by 6 bases, with 12 bases between. The CDR3 is 14 amino acids. Germline values: CDR1 MDHEN, CDR2 SYDVKM. The CDR3 spells CASSLSLGVNGYTF. The CDR3 bases are TGTGCCAGCAGTTTATCATTAGGGGTTAATGGCTACACCTTC.

This chain joins TRBV18 and TRBJ1-1; D is perhaps TRBD1 (5 bases). The V end lost 6 bases, the J end lost 1 base, and 9 bases lay between the germline ends. This CDR3 has 13 amino acids. Per germline, CDR1 KGHSH and CDR2 LQKENI. The CDR3: CASSGGENTEAFF. The CDR3 DNA sequence: TGTGCCAGCTCGGGGGGGGAGAACACTGAAGCTTTCTTT.

The chain uses TRBV2 and TRBJ1-4; D perhaps matches TRBD1 (6 bases). Trimming removed 1 base from V and 7 bases from J, with 13 bases in between. The CDR3 sequence is 15 residues long. CDR1 and CDR2 from the germline V gene are SNHLY and FYNNEI. CDR3 loop: CASSEGIGGSEKLFF. DNA of the CDR3: TGTGCCAGCAGTGAAGGTATAGGGGGATCTGAAAAACTGTTTTTT.

The chain couples TRBV7-2 to TRBJ2-7, with 11 positions matching TRBD2. V was clipped by 5 bases and J by 3 bases; unmatched bases: 6. From germline, CDR1 is SGHTA and CDR2 FQGNSA. The CDR3 sequence is 15 residues long. CDR3 residues: CASSLLTSGIYEQYF. CDR3 bases: TGTGCCAGCAGCCTACTGACTAGCGGGATCTACGAGCAGTACTTC.

V gene TRBV27 combines with J gene TRBJ2-1; D uncertain. V lost 8 bases to trimming and J lost 2 bases, with 16 bases between them. Germline V gene lookup returns CDR1 MNHEY and CDR2 SMNVEV (reference sequence). This CDR3 region has 15 residues. The CDR3 DNA sequence: TGTGCCAGCGGTACCAACCTAGGAACCTACAATGAGCAGTTCTTC. It is translated as CASGTNLGTYNEQFF.

The chain links TRBV25-1 to TRBJ1-3; TRBD1 might be the D (5 bases). Germline loops: CDR1 MGHDK, CDR2 SYGVNS. The V end was cut by 8 bases, the J end by 4 bases, with 18 bases between. The CDR3 has 15 amino acids. The CDR3 here is CASSSRAGWGNTIYF. The CDR3 DNA reads TGTGCCAGCTCGTCTCGGGCAGGGTGGGGAAACACCATATATTTT. Looking up the rest from reference TRBV25-1 and TRBJ1-3 gives the full variable domain: EADIYQTPRYLVIGTGKKITLECSQTMGHDKMYWYQQDPGMELHLIHYSYGVNSTEKGDLSSESTVSRIRTEHFPLTLESARPSHTSQYLCASSSRAGWGNTIYFGEGSWLTVV.

The chain recombines TRBV7-2 with TRBJ1-1; TRBD1 matches at 9 bases. Trimming at V came to 4 bases and at J to 1 base, leaving 4 bases not matched to a gene. This CDR3 is 15 amino acids long. Germline assignment: CDR1 SGHTA and CDR2 FQGNSA. CDR3 sequence reads: CASSSRDRENTEAFF. The CDR3 coding sequence is TGTGCCAGCAGCTCCCGGGACAGGGAGAACACTGAAGCTTTCTTT.

This clone was picked up a small number of times. Within the sample, other DNA sequences also encode this same CDR3. This chain joins TRBV6-5 and TRBJ1-1; 8 nucleotides line up with TRBD1. CDR3 size: 14 residues. Germline trimming cut 5 bases from V and 3 bases from J; bases unmatched to any gene: 5. Germline CDR1 is MNHEY and CDR2 is SVGAGI. Here the CDR3 DNA reads TGTGCCAGCAGTCGACAGGGGCGAGACACTGAAGCTTTCTTT. Protein product: CASSRQGRDTEAFF.

V usage is TRBV27 and J usage is TRBJ2-7; D possibly corresponds to TRBD2 (6 bases). This CDR3 has 12 amino acids. Germline V gene lookup returns CDR1 MNHEY and CDR2 SMNVEV (reference sequence). As DNA, the CDR3 is TGTGTCAGTGCGGGGATTTCCTACGAGCAGTACTTC. Translating it yields CVSAGISYEQYF.

The V and J genes are TRBV7-2 and TRBJ1-2; the D gene is possibly TRBD1 (6 bases). Trimming cost V 1 base and J 7 bases, with 16 bases left between them. There are 15 residues in the CDR3. Germline lookup yields CDR1 SGHTA and CDR2 FQGNSA. The CDR3 sequence is CASSLEGPGQSGYTF. The CDR3 DNA is TGTGCCAGCAGCTTAGAGGGCCCGGGACAAAGTGGCTACACCTTC.

This clone came up once. The chain employs TRBV18 and TRBJ1-2; perhaps TRBD1 as D (6 bases). Trimming took 2 bases from V and 3 from J, leaving 13 bases between them. The CDR3 totals 15 residues. Looked up from germline, CDR1 is KGHSH and CDR2 is LQKENI. CDR3 loop: CASSPVGGWDYGYTF. The CDR3 nucleotides are TGTGCCAGCTCACCAGTTGGGGGCTGGGACTATGGCTACACCTTC.

V is TRBV28 and J is TRBJ2-3; 8 nucleotides line up with TRBD2. Germline V lookup: CDR1 MDHEN, CDR2 SYDVKM. V gave up 6 bases and J gave up 2 bases; unmatched junction bases: 7. There are 15 residues in the CDR3. CDR3 bases: TGTGCCAGCAGACATAGCGGGGCGTCCACAGATACGCAGTATTTT. Translating it yields CASRHSGASTDTQYF. The full variable domain, in which reference TRBV28 and TRBJ2-3 provide the parts outside the CDR3, is DVKVTQSSRYLVKRTGEKVFLECVQDMDHENMFWYRQDPGLGLRLIYFSYDVKMKEKGDIPEGYSVSREKKERFSLILESASTNQTSMYLCASRHSGASTDTQYFGPGTRLTVL.

The genes are TRBV4-2 and TRBJ2-1; 11 nucleotides agree with TRBD2. Germline V gene sequence: CDR1 LGHNA, CDR2 YNFKEQ. This CDR3 has 17 amino acids. Unmatched junction bases numbered 7, after V lost 3 bases and J lost 3 bases. CDR3 sequence (DNA): TGTGCCAGCAGCCACCCCTCTGGGACTAGCGGCTACAATGAGCAGTTCTTC. Translating it yields CASSHPSGTSGYNEQFF.

This sequence joins TRBV7-2 and TRBJ2-1; D not certain. Deletions cut 5 bases from V and 7 bases from J, with 9 bases between. Germline V gives CDR1 SGHTA, CDR2 FQGNSA. CDR3 size: 12 residues. The CDR3 protein is CASSPTRNEQFF. The CDR3 coding sequence is TGTGCCAGCAGCCCAACTCGGAATGAGCAGTTCTTC. Together with reference TRBV7-2 and TRBJ2-1, the CDR3 gives the full variable domain: GAGVSQSPSNKVTEKGKDVELRCDPISGHTALYWYRQSLGQGLEFLIYFQGNSAPDKSGLPSDRFSAERTGGSVSTLTIQRTQQEDSAVYLCASSPTRNEQFFGPGTRLTVL.

V usage is TRBV4-1 and J usage is TRBJ1-6, with D perhaps matching TRBD1 (5 bases). Germline CDR1 and CDR2: MGHRA and YSYEKL. This CDR3 has 17 amino acids. With 3 bases removed from V and 5 bases from J, the gap between germline ends came to 17 bases. The chain's CDR3 is CASSHPLRGGDNSPLHF. The CDR3 DNA is TGCGCCAGCAGCCACCCCCTAAGGGGTGGGGATAATTCACCCCTCCACTTT.

This clone was counted a single time. The genes are TRBV7-3 and TRBJ1-2; 10 nucleotides line up with TRBD1. This CDR3 comprises 13 residues. The V gene end was trimmed by 5 bases and the J gene end by 7 bases; junction bases not matched to a gene: 4. Germline CDR1 and CDR2: SGHTA and FQGTGA. CDR3 region: CASSGGQGFGYTF. The CDR3 nucleotides read TGTGCCAGCAGCGGGGGACAGGGGTTTGGCTACACCTTC.

The chain couples TRBV7-9 to TRBJ1-5; TRBD1 aligns across 9 bases. This CDR3 has 18 amino acids. With 5 bases clipped from V and 0 bases from J, the junction kept 11 bases outside the gene matches. Germline CDR1 reads SEHNR; CDR2 reads FQNEAQ (reference sequence). The CDR3 DNA reads as TGTGCCAGCAGCCCAGAGAGGACAGGGGCGATTAGCAATCAGCCCCAGCATTTT. Its protein is CASSPERTGAISNQPQHF.

V usage is TRBV6-6 and J usage is TRBJ2-7; unclear D gene. The CDR3 loop spans 12 amino acids. Trimming removed 4 bases from V and 5 bases from J, with 9 bases in between. From germline, CDR1 is MNHNY and CDR2 SVGAGI (reference sequence). The CDR3: CASSLGSDEQYF. The CDR3 DNA reads TGTGCCAGCAGTTTAGGCAGCGACGAGCAGTACTTC.